This T cell receptor (beta chain) stems from a study of T cell responses to AZD1222 COVID-19 vaccine. TCRdb's copy holds only in-frame clones and misses some; the assay was immunoSEQ multiplex PCR. The profile covers about 94,000 clones, with roughly 88% appearing a single time and about an eighth taken by the ten largest. Study conclusions and caveats: None of the repertoires were sampled until the peak T cell response had passed. Unmutated variant regions reportedly attract nearly half of all spike-specific TCRs.

The length of the CDR3 is 12 residues. Per the germline V gene, CDR1 is MDHEN and CDR2 is SYDVKM. About this clone itself: Its antigen is not known.

The chain combines TRBV28 with TRBJ2-7; TRBD2 agrees at 8 bases. The specimen comprised peripheral blood, sampled on day 0 of AZD1222 vaccination. The receptor was isolated from an adult in good health. The CDR3 reads CVIRGGQMEQYF. CDR3 DNA: TGTGTGATCCGGGGGGGGCAAATGGAGCAGTACTTC.